The 9 T cell receptor beta chains in this list originate from one sample, sequenced in a study of CD8+CD57+ T cells in acquired aplastic anemia. CDR3 and TCR beta VDJ profiling relied on genomic DNA as the template. TCRdb reanalysed the reads using MiXCR and keeps one entry per CDR3 protein. The profile shows about 70,000 distinct CDR3 sequences, roughly half of them singletons. Sequenced sample: sorted CD4+, CD8+, or CD8+CD57+ T cells (not recorded which) from PBMCs. The source is a human donor in good health, serving as a control.

The J gene is TRBJ1-6, the V gene TRBV15, with a possible D match to TRBD1 (6 bases). V was clipped by 0 bases and J by 13 bases, with 16 bases between them. Germline V gene data show CDR1 as LNHNV and CDR2 as YYDKDF (reference sequence). This CDR3 has 15 amino acids. CDR3 protein: CATSRDPGGGTPLHF. In DNA, the CDR3 is TGTGCCACCAGCAGAGATCCGGGAGGGGGGACTCCCCTCCACTTT. Supplemented by reference TRBV15 and TRBJ1-6, the full variable domain reads DAMVIQNPRYQVTQFGKPVTLSCSQTLNHNVMYWYQQKSSQAPKLLFHYYDKDFNNEADTPDNFQSRRPNTSFCFLDIRSPGLGDTAMYLCATSRDPGGGTPLHFGNGTRLTVT.

This chain links TRBV25-1 with TRBJ2-7, with TRBD2 matching over 8 bases. The CDR3 loop spans 13 amino acids. V was clipped by 6 bases and J by 2 bases; unmatched bases: 3. CDR1 MGHDK and CDR2 SYGVNS come from the germline V gene. The CDR3 DNA reads as TGTGCCAGCAGCGGGGGGGCCCCCTACGAGCAGTACTTC. It encodes CASSGGAPYEQYF.

CDR3: CCPGQGGEKLFF. The CDR3 DNA follows: TGCTGTCCGGGACAGGGAGGAGAAAAACTGTTTTTT. The chain links TRBV20-1 to TRBJ1-4; TRBD1 agrees at 9 bases. Germline V gene data show CDR1 as DFQATT and CDR2 as SNEGSKA (reference sequence). The CDR3 spans 12 residues.

This chain joins TRBV7-9 and TRBJ1-6, with no clear D. Germline V CDR1 and CDR2: SEHNR, FQNEAQ (reference sequence). There are 14 residues in the CDR3. V lost 1 base and J 10 bases, leaving 11 bases between the germline ends. The CDR3 loop reads CASSLEGSGSPLHF. Written as DNA, the CDR3 is TGTGCCAGCAGCTTAGAGGGAAGCGGGTCACCCCTCCACTTT. Based on the CDR3 plus reference TRBV7-9 and TRBJ1-6, the full variable domain is DTGVSQNPRHKITKRGQNVTFRCDPISEHNRLYWYRQTLGQGPEFLTYFQNEAQLEKSRLLSDRFSAERPKGSFSTLEIQRTEQGDSAMYLCASSLEGSGSPLHFGNGTRLTVT.

The chain is built from TRBV20-1 and TRBJ2-3; 8 nucleotides match TRBD1. J was trimmed by 8 bases and V by 3 bases; bases with no gene match: 7. The germline CDR1 and CDR2 sequences are DFQATT and SNEGSKA (reference sequence). This CDR3 spans 13 amino acids. In nucleotides, the CDR3 is TGCAGTGCTAGGCTTACAGGGGGTGGTACGCAGTATTTT. Its protein product is CSARLTGGGTQYF.

Concerning this clonotype itself: The junction shows a germline mismatch at one end, possibly a read error. The rearrangement joins TRBV7-7 to TRBJ2-5, with D tentatively TRBD1 (6 bases). This CDR3 is built from 13 residues. Germline loops: CDR1 SSHAT, CDR2 FNYEAQ (reference sequence). CDR3 protein: CASSLGGQRAQYF. The CDR3 DNA reads TGTGCTAGCAGCTTAGGTGGACAGAGGGCCCAGTACTTC.

This clonotype was observed a few times. Given a much more abundant clone one base away, this may be a read error. The chain employs TRBV5-1 and TRBJ2-2, with unresolved D. Trimming stripped 4 bases from V and 6 bases from J, with 4 bases between. The CDR3 has 11 amino acids. The germline V gene encodes CDR1 SGHRS and CDR2 YFSETQ. This chain's CDR3 is CASSQAGELFF. The CDR3 coding sequence is TGCGCCAGCAGCCAAGCCGGGGAGCTGTTTTTT. Complete variable domain (other parts from reference TRBV5-1 and TRBJ2-2): KAGVTQTPRYLIKTRGQQVTLSCSPISGHRSVSWYQQTPGQGLQFLFEYFSETQRNKGNFPGRFSGRQFSNSRSEMNVSTLELGDSALYLCASSQAGELFFGEGSRLTVL.

Points on this clonotype: No conserved phenylalanine or tryptophan ends this CDR3, so it is likely a read error. The chain is built from TRBV10-3 and TRBJ2-3, with 7 positions matching TRBD2. CDR3 size: 14 residues. The V gene end was trimmed by 4 bases and the J gene end by 3 bases; junction bases not matched to a gene: 4. The germline CDR1 and CDR2 sequences are ENHRY and SYGVKD. CDR3 DNA: TGTGCCATCAGTGGACGGGGGGATACAGATACGCAGTATTCT. This gives the protein CAISGRGDTDTQYS.

The V call is TRBV10-3, the J call TRBJ1-1, with TRBD1 as a possible D gene (5 bases). Germline V gene lookup returns CDR1 ENHRY and CDR2 SYGVKD. The CDR3 totals 15 residues. Trimming stripped 0 bases from V and 1 base from J, with 9 bases between. DNA for the CDR3: TGTGCCATCAGTGAGTCGACACAGGCGAACACTGAAGCTTTCTTT. Amino acid sequence: CAISESTQANTEAFF.